The entry that follows covers one T cell receptor (beta chain) sequence. Its antigen is still unknown. CDR3 length: 14 amino acids. The germline V gene encodes CDR1 SGHRS and CDR2 YFSETQ. The ends were cut back, 0 bases at V and 4 bases at J, with 9 bases in the middle. TCRdb ran MiXCR on the 5' RACE reads and lists one entry per CDR3 protein. This repertoire shows 550,000 or so distinct CDR3 sequences, approximately 21% found once; its top ten account for roughly an eighth. The record originates from a study of T cells after yellow fever vaccination. Study findings and constraints: A small share of clonotypes appeared in both CD4 and CD8 compartments. A large majority of primary-vaccination clones showed up again after the booster (about 97% CD4, around 90% CD8).

The sequence derives from a man aged 30 to 45 who received the YFV17D yellow fever vaccine. The sequencing used PBMCs, collected 15 days after the yellow fever booster vaccination. This chain uses TRBV5-1 with TRBJ2-3; D uncertain. The CDR3 coding sequence is TGCGCCAGCAGCTTGGGAGTTGTTTCAGATACGCAGTATTTT. Amino acids: CASSLGVVSDTQYF.